This entry concerns a single T cell receptor beta chain. Its matching antigen is unknown. This specimen comes from a study of OX40 agonist ivuxolimab in advanced cancers. Study-level information: Patients were infused with ivuxolimab every 2 weeks at 0.01 to 10 mg/kg.

Regarding the study as a whole: Antigen specificity remained undetermined for the expanded peripheral T cells. Blood T cells, both CD4+ and CD8+, expanded clonally by week 6 at 0.1 to 3.0 mg/kg.

At cycle 4 day 1, cycle 7 day 1, and baseline, blood was sampled. TCRdb keeps only in-frame clones here, not all; method: immunoSEQ multiplex PCR. The sample includes approximately 35,000 clones, roughly four fifths seen only once; the top ten take roughly 11%. This CDR3 has 15 residues. Trimming left V 5 bases short and J 4 bases short, with 15 bases between. Germline V gives CDR1 SEHNR, CDR2 FQNEAQ (reference sequence). The V call is TRBV7-9, the J call TRBJ2-1; D may correspond to TRBD1 or TRBD2 (5 bases each). The receptor was derived from an adult with an advanced solid tumor such as melanoma, head and neck, liver or kidney cancer. Sequencing used CD4+ or CD8+ T cells sorted from blood, obtained in a trial of the OX40 agonist ivuxolimab. The CDR3 bases are TGTGCCAGCAGCCTCCGGGACCCAATATACAATGAGCAGTTCTTC. The encoded protein is CASSLRDPIYNEQFF.